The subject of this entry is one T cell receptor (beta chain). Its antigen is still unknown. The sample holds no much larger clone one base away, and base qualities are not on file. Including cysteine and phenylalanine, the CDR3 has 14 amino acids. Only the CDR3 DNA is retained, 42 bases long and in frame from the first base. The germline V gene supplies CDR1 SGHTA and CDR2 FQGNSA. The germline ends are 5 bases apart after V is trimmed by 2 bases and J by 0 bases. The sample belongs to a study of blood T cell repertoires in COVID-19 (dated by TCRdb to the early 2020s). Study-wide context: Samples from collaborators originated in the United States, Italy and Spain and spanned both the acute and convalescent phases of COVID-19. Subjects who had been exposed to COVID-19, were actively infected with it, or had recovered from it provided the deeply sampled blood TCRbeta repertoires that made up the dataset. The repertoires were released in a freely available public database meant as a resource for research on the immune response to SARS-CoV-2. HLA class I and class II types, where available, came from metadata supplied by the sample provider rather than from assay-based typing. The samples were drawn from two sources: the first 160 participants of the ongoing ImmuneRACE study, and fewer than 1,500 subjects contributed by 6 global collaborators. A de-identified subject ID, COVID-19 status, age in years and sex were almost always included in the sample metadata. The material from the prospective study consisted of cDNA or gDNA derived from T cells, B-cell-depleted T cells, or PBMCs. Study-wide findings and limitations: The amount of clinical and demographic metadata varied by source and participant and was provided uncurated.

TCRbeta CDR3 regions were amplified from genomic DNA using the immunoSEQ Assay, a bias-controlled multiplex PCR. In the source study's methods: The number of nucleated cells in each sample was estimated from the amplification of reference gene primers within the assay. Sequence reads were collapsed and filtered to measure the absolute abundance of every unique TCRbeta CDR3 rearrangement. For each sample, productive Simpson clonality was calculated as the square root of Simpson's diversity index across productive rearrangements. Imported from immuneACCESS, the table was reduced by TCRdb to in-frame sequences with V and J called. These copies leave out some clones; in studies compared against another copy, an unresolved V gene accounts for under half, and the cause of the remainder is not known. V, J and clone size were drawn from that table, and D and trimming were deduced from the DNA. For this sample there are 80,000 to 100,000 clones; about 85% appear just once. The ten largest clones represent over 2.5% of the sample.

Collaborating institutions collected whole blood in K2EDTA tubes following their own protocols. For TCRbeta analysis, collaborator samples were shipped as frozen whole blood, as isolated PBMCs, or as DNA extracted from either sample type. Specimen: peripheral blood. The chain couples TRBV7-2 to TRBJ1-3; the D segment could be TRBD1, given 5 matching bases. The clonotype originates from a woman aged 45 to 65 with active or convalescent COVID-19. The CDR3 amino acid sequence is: CASSLQGSGNTIYF. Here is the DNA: TGTGCCAGCAGCTTACAGGGCTCTGGAAACACCATATATTTT.